This T cell receptor (beta chain) was captured by sequencing in a study of cytomegalovirus exposure and HLA in healthy donors. General observations from the study: Most subjects' HLA-A and HLA-B alleles were reportedly predicted from TCR beta sequences. Segments of the TCR beta V type were, in most cases, productive about 87% or about 30% of the time in an earlier analysis.

PCR employed 60 Vbeta and 13 Jbeta primers. Data came from immunoSEQ multiplex PCR; TCRdb stores just in-frame clones and leaves some out. The sample records approximately 220,000 clones, 82% being singletons. Trimming cost V 1 base and J 13 bases, with 8 bases left between them. Germline CDR1 reads SNHLY; CDR2 reads FYNNEI. CDR3 length equals 11 residues. About this clone itself: As yet, its antigen is unknown.

What was sequenced was PBMCs. The chain uses TRBV2 and TRBJ2-4, with D possibly matching TRBD2 (6 bases). The source is a man in his forties in good health and CMV-seropositive. The CDR3 nucleotides are TGTGCCAGCAGTGAAGGGGCGGGACAGTACTTC. Its protein is CASSEGAGQYF.